The rows below give T cell receptor beta chains drawn from one sample of a study of cytomegalovirus exposure and HLA in healthy donors. Only in-frame clones appear in the TCRdb table, and some are missing; sequencing was by immunoSEQ multiplex PCR. The profile shows under 200,000 clones, 77% of them singletons. Material: PBMCs. The source is a female donor in good health and CMV-seronegative. Each CDR3 is given with its conserved first and last residue.

V gene,J gene,CDR3 protein
TRBV28,TRBJ1-5,CASGRGYSNQPQHF
TRBV11-2,TRBJ2-3,CASSWASTDTQYF
TRBV19,TRBJ1-2,CASSIGMRISNYGYTF
TRBV4-3,TRBJ2-7,CASSQEGRGASYEQYF
TRBV19,TRBJ1-4,CASSIDRGNEKLFF
TRBV9,TRBJ2-4,CASSLAARPGTNIQYF
TRBV6-5,TRBJ1-1,CASSDRVTEAFF
TRBV9,TRBJ2-3,CASSQAGGPIGDTQYF
TRBV13,TRBJ2-4,CASLKVKGLAKNIQYF
TRBV28,TRBJ1-5,CASTFGGLGSNQPQHF
TRBV10-3,TRBJ2-7,CAISDSGTTSYEQYF
TRBV11-3,TRBJ2-7,CASSFFDSAHEQYF
TRBV7-9,TRBJ1-1,CASSLMTGGETEAFF
TRBV18,TRBJ1-1,CASSPRQQGAGTEAFF
TRBV27,TRBJ1-6,CASTSSGVSSYNSPLHF
TRBV5-1,TRBJ2-3,CASSQRAGASTDTQYF
TRBV6-1,TRBJ2-2,CASVPLAGGTGELFF
TRBV28,TRBJ1-1,CASSLGRGLHMNTEAFF
TRBV20-1,TRBJ2-5,CSANPEETQYF
TRBV6-1,TRBJ1-5,CASSEVWQGYQPQHF
TRBV2,TRBJ1-1,CASSWDSRYEAFF
TRBV28,TRBJ2-7,CASREVGLYEQYF
TRBV28,TRBJ1-5,CASTPGQGVRPQHF
TRBV28,TRBJ2-7,CASSPETRRYYEQYF
TRBV14,TRBJ1-2,CASSQDLLETGPNYGYTF
TRBV30,TRBJ1-4,CAWSPDRTTNEKLFF
TRBV7-2,TRBJ2-1,CASSLRLAGVNEQFF
TRBV23-1,TRBJ2-1,CASSPDRGHYNEQFF
TRBV5-1,TRBJ2-1,CASSQNNEQFF
TRBV5-8,TRBJ1-6,CASRDRDRGSYNSPLHF
TRBV29-1,TRBJ2-3,CSVAGPDTQYF
TRBV18,-,CASSLAGTSEYEQYF
TRBV2,TRBJ1-6,CASSGTASSYNSPLHF
TRBV5-8,TRBJ2-3,CASSPGLVATDTQYF
TRBV28,TRBJ2-1,CASSPPLAGSNEQFF
TRBV11-3,TRBJ1-1,CASSFSRKTTAFF
TRBV19,TRBJ1-6,CASSRGQELNNSPLHF
TRBV28,TRBJ1-1,CASSLSPGVGTEAFF
TRBV13,TRBJ1-2,CASSLRGRNGYTF
TRBV5-6,TRBJ2-3,CASSARRLSTDTQYF
TRBV30,TRBJ2-1,CAWSRGRGKSNEQFF
TRBV14,TRBJ2-7,CASSALVYEQYF
TRBV11-2,TRBJ2-7,CASRLLSGSYEQYF
TRBV10-3,TRBJ1-6,CAIRGEGLISPLHF
TRBV19,TRBJ1-5,CASSGTGIQPQHF
TRBV2,TRBJ2-3,CASGLRDTDTQYF
TRBV7-2,TRBJ1-2,CASSLDRAVGGYTF
TRBV29-1,TRBJ1-5,CSVAELGHLSGNQPQHF
TRBV5-3,TRBJ2-1,CARSWLAVYSYNEQFF
TRBV5-6,TRBJ1-1,CASSFQGPRNTEAFF
TRBV6-5,TRBJ1-3,CAAQGALANTIYF
TRBV7-2,TRBJ2-5,CASSLGGSQETQYF
TRBV2,TRBJ2-2,CASTDVGGGNTGELFF
TRBV7-2,TRBJ2-1,CASGGTGVHEQFF
TRBV19,TRBJ2-5,CASRFQETQYF
TRBV7-2,TRBJ2-1,CASSLRSLAGDNEQFF
TRBV1,TRBJ2-7,CTSSQSGGSSYEQYF